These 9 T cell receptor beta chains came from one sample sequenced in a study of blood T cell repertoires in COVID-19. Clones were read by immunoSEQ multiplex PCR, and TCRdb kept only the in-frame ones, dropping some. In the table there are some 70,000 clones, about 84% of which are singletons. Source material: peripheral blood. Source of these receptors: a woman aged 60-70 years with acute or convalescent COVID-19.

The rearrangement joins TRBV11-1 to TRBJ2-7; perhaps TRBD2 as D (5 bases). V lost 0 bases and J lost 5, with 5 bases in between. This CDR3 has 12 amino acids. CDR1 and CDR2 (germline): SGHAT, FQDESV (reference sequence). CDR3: CASSLAGDEQYF. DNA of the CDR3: TGTGCCAGCAGCTTAGCGGGAGACGAGCAGTACTTC. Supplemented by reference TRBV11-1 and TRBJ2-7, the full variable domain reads EAEVAQSPRYKITEKSQAVAFWCDPISGHATLYWYRQILGQGPELLVQFQDESVVDDSQLPKDRFSAERLKGVDSTLKIQPAELGDSAMYLCASSLAGDEQYFGPGTRLTVT.

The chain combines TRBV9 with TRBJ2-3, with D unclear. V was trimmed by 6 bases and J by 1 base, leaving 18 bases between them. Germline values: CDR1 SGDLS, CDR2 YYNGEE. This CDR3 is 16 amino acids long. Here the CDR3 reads CASTRSGEVGTDTQYF. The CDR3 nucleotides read TGTGCCAGCACCCGTAGTGGAGAGGTCGGCACAGATACGCAGTATTTT.

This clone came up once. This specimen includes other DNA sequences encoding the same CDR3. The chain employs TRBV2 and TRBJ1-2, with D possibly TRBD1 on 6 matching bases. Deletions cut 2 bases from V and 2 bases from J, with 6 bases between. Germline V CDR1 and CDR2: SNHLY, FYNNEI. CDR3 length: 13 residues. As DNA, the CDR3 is TGTGCCAGCAGTGAAAGGGGGAACTATGGCTACACCTTC. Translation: CASSERGNYGYTF. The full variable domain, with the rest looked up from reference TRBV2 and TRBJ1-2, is EPEVTQTPSHQVTQMGQEVILRCVPISNHLYFYWYRQILGQKVEFLVSFYNNEISEKSEIFDDQFSVERPDGSNFTLKIRSTKLEDSAMYFCASSERGNYGYTFGSGTRLTVV.

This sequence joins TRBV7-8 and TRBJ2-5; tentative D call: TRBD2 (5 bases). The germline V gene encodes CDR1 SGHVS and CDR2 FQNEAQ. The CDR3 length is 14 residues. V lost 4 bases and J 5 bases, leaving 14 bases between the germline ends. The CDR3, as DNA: TGTGCCAGCAGCTCCTACGGACTGGATGAGACCCAGTACTTC. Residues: CASSSYGLDETQYF.

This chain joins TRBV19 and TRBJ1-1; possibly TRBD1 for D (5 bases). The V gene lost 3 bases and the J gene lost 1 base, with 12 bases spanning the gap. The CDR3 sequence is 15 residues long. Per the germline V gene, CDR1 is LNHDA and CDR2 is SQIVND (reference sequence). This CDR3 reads CASSIGFQGNTEAFF. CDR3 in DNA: TGTGCCAGTAGTATCGGGTTCCAGGGGAACACTGAAGCTTTCTTT.

The CDR3 bases are TGTGCCAGCAGTTACCTCCGCGTAAGCTCCTACGAGCAGTACTTC. Protein: CASSYLRVSSYEQYF. This chain links TRBV6-2 or TRBV6-3 with TRBJ2-7; D gene unclear. V was clipped by 2 bases and J by 0 bases, with 11 bases between them. Germline values: CDR1 MNHEY, CDR2 SVGEGT. The CDR3 covers 15 residues.

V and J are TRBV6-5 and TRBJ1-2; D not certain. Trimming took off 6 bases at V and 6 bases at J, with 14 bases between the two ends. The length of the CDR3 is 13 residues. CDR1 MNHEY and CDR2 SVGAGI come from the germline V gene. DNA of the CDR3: TGTGCCAGCAGAAATTCCCGAACTAATGGCTACACCTTC. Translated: CASRNSRTNGYTF.

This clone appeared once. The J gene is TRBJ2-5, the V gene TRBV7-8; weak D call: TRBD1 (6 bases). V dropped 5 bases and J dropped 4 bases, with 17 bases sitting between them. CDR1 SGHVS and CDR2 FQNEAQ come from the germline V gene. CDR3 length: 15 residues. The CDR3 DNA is TGTGCCAGCAGCAACACTACAGGGCGGATAGAGACCCAGTACTTC. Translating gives CASSNTTGRIETQYF.

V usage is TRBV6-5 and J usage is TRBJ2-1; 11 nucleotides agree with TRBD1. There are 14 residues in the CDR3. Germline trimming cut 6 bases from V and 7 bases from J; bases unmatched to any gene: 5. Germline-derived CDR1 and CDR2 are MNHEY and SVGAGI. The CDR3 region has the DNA TGTGCCAGCAGGGGACAGGGGGTGAGGAATGAGCAGTTCTTC. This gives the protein CASRGQGVRNEQFF.